These 17 T cell receptor beta chains were sequenced from one sample in a study of T-cell memory formation after mild COVID-19. TCRdb fed the 5' RACE reads into MiXCR, producing one record per CDR3 protein. The sample records hundreds of thousands of distinct CDR3 sequences, roughly 17% being singletons. The material sequenced was PBMCs or a T cell subset sorted from them (not recorded which). These receptors all come from an adult woman who had mild COVID-19 (a few samples of this study predate the infection). Cell type and time point are not known.

The V call is TRBV3-1, the J call TRBJ2-3, with 7 bases aligning to TRBD2. The ends lost 2 bases at V and 8 bases at J; junction bases unmatched: 4. The CDR3 consists of 13 residues. The germline V gene has CDR1 LGHDT and CDR2 YNNKEL (reference sequence). CDR3 region: CASSQPGGGTQYF. The CDR3, as DNA: TGTGCCAGCAGCCAACCGGGAGGTGGTACGCAGTATTTT.

This clonotype was found a few times. The chain is built from TRBV4-2 and TRBJ2-7; D ambiguous. Germline V gene sequence: CDR1 LGHNA, CDR2 YNFKEQ. This CDR3 is 15 amino acids long. With 1 base removed from V and 1 base from J, the gap between germline ends came to 11 bases. DNA for the CDR3: TGTGCCAGCAGCCAAGTGGGCAGATCGTCCTACGAGCAGTACTTC. This sequence encodes CASSQVGRSSYEQYF.

The genes are TRBV29-1 and TRBJ2-1, with 7 nucleotides matching TRBD1. The CDR3 sequence is 13 residues long. The V segment lost 0 bases and the J segment 10 bases; nucleotides outside the gene matches: 6. The germline V gene has CDR1 SQVTM and CDR2 ANQGSEA. CDR3 protein: CSVEDRGLREQFF. CDR3 nucleotides: TGCAGCGTTGAAGATAGGGGGCTACGAGAGCAGTTCTTC.

This clonotype was seen only a few times. The chain carries TRBV29-1 and TRBJ1-4, with D unclear. Trimming cost V 1 base and J 5 bases, with 11 bases left between them. Germline V gene data show CDR1 as SQVTM and CDR2 as ANQGSEA. The CDR3 sequence is 14 residues long. The CDR3 loop is CSVEGVGQNEKLFF. As DNA, the CDR3 is TGCAGCGTTGAAGGTGTTGGGCAAAATGAAAAACTGTTTTTT.

V gene TRBV12-3 or TRBV12-4 combines with J gene TRBJ1-1; D is possibly TRBD1 (5 bases). The CDR3 covers 14 residues. V was trimmed by 1 base and J by 4 bases, leaving 10 bases between them. The CDR3 sequence is CASSLDRWSTEAFF. In DNA, the CDR3 is TGTGCCAGCAGTTTAGACAGGTGGAGCACTGAAGCTTTCTTT.

This chain joins TRBV29-1 and TRBJ2-1; D possibly corresponds to TRBD1 (6 bases). Germline lookup yields CDR1 SQVTM and CDR2 ANQGSEA. The CDR3 covers 16 residues. The V gene lost 0 bases and the J gene lost 4 bases, with 16 bases spanning the gap. The CDR3 loop is CSVEDMGPDSYNEQFF. The CDR3 DNA follows: TGCAGCGTTGAAGATATGGGGCCGGACAGTTACAATGAGCAGTTCTTC.

This clonotype has more than one count but fewer than ten. The rearrangement uses TRBV7-3 and TRBJ2-5, with 7 bases aligning to TRBD2. The CDR3 has 14 residues. The junction had 10 bases not matched to a gene; V was cut back by 5 bases and J by 7 bases. Per germline, CDR1 SGHTA and CDR2 FQGTGA. CDR3 sequence reads: CASSRSGGTGTQYF. CDR3 in DNA: TGTGCCAGCAGCCGGTCGGGGGGTACGGGGACCCAGTACTTC.

The chain carries TRBV5-5 and TRBJ1-1; TRBD1 matches 12 bases. The CDR3 loop spans 17 amino acids. Unmatched junction bases numbered 8, after V lost 4 bases and J lost 1 base. Germline V lookup: CDR1 SGHKS, CDR2 YYEKEE (reference sequence). The CDR3 sequence is CASSPGTGGVRNTEAFF. CDR3 nucleotide sequence: TGTGCCAGCAGCCCAGGGACAGGGGGCGTCCGGAACACTGAAGCTTTCTTT.

This clonotype was recorded a few times. J is TRBJ2-6 and V is TRBV7-6; TRBD1 is a possible D gene (5 bases). Trimming took off 5 bases at V and 4 bases at J, with 9 bases between the two ends. This CDR3 spans 14 amino acids. The germline V gene has CDR1 SGHVS and CDR2 FNYEAQ. The CDR3 loop is CASSAQEGANVLTF. CDR3 sequence (DNA): TGTGCCAGCAGCGCACAGGAAGGGGCCAACGTCCTGACTTTC.

The chain combines TRBV4-3 with TRBJ2-1; 7 bases are shared with TRBD2. V gave up 0 bases and J gave up 9 bases; unmatched junction bases: 11. CDR1 and CDR2 from the germline V gene are LGHNA and YSLEER. The CDR3 length is 16 residues. The CDR3 sequence: CASSQEGAGEESEQFF. For the CDR3, the DNA is TGCGCCAGCAGCCAAGAAGGCGCGGGAGAAGAAAGTGAGCAGTTCTTC.

The chain recombines TRBV12-3 or TRBV12-4 with TRBJ2-7; 8 nucleotides match TRBD1. This CDR3 region has 14 residues. Germline trimming cut 4 bases from V and 2 bases from J; bases unmatched to any gene: 4. The CDR3 region is CASSYRGIAYEQYF. The CDR3 DNA reads as TGTGCCAGCAGTTACAGGGGGATCGCCTACGAGCAGTACTTC.

V and J are TRBV9 and TRBJ2-2; no reliable D call. Trimming shortened V by 1 base and J by 3 bases, and 4 bases separated the two germline ends. The CDR3 loop spans 13 amino acids. The germline V gene has CDR1 SGDLS and CDR2 YYNGEE. For the CDR3, the DNA is TGTGCCAGCAGCGTACTGGACACCGGGGAGCTGTTTTTT. This encodes CASSVLDTGELFF.

This clonotype appeared a few times. The J gene is TRBJ2-7, the V gene TRBV7-2, with 9 bases matching TRBD1. CDR3 length equals 17 residues. With V trimmed by 5 bases and J by 2 bases, 13 bases remained unmatched. The germline V gene has CDR1 SGHTA and CDR2 FQGNSA. This chain's CDR3 is CASSPVLPGQGPYEQYF. The CDR3 nucleotides read TGTGCCAGCAGCCCCGTGTTGCCGGGACAGGGACCCTACGAGCAGTACTTC.

The chain is built from TRBV5-1 and TRBJ1-4; no definite D call. In germline, CDR1 is SGHRS, CDR2 YFSETQ. This CDR3 region has 15 residues. Trimming shortened V by 0 bases and J by 0 bases, and 6 bases separated the two germline ends. This chain's CDR3 is CASSLVAATNEKLFF. DNA for the CDR3: TGCGCCAGCAGCTTGGTAGCAGCAACTAATGAAAAACTGTTTTTT. Variable domain in full (rest from reference TRBV5-1 and TRBJ1-4): KAGVTQTPRYLIKTRGQQVTLSCSPISGHRSVSWYQQTPGQGLQFLFEYFSETQRNKGNFPGRFSGRQFSNSRSEMNVSTLELGDSALYLCASSLVAATNEKLFFGSGTQLSVL.

The chain employs TRBV6-2 or TRBV6-3 and TRBJ2-2; 14 positions agree with TRBD2. Per the germline V gene, CDR1 is MNHEY and CDR2 is SVGEGT. CDR3 length: 20 amino acids. V shed 2 bases, J shed 0 bases, and the junction held 8 bases outside the gene matches. Written as DNA, the CDR3 is TGTGCCAGCAGTTACCCGACTAGCGGGAGGGAAAATCCGAACACCGGGGAGCTGTTTTTT. Its protein product is CASSYPTSGRENPNTGELFF.

This clonotype was observed a few times. The chain joins TRBV7-6 to TRBJ2-2; D may match TRBD1 or TRBD2 (5 bases each). The CDR3 consists of 13 residues. In germline, CDR1 is SGHVS, CDR2 FNYEAQ. Deletions cut 6 bases from V and 9 bases from J, with 14 bases between. Here the CDR3 reads CASSREWGRELFF. The CDR3 DNA sequence: TGTGCCAGCAGTCGTGAGTGGGGGAGGGAGCTGTTTTTT.

A few counts support this clonotype. The chain carries TRBV24-1 and TRBJ2-1, with D perhaps matching TRBD1 (6 bases). Germline CDR1 KGHDR, CDR2 SFDVKD. Trimming removed 4 bases from V and 7 bases from J, with 19 bases in between. The CDR3 length is 16 residues. The CDR3 sequence is CATSDLGQGWGNEQFF. The CDR3 DNA reads as TGTGCCACCAGTGACTTAGGGCAGGGGTGGGGAAATGAGCAGTTCTTC.